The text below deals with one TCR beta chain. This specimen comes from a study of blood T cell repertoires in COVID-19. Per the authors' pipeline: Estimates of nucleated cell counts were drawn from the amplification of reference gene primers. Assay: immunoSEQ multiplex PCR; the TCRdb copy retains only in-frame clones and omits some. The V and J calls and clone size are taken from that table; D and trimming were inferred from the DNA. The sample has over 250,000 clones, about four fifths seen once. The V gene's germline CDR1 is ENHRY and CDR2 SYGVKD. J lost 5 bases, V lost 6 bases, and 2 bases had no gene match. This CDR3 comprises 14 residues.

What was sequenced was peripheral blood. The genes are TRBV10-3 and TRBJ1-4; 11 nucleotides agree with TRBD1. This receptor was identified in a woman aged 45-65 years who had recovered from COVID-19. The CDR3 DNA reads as TGTGCCATCAGGGGGACAGGGGGAAATGAAAAACTGTTTTTT. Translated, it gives CAIRGTGGNEKLFF.